Shown below are 20 T cell receptor beta chains from a single sample sequenced in a study of blood T cells in healthy people across ages. Through a sample-barcoded 5' primer and a J-beta primer mix, a second PCR was run for roughly 6 to 11 cycles. TCRdb independently ran MiXCR on the 5' RACE reads; one entry per CDR3 protein. The sample includes 870,000 or so distinct CDR3 sequences, 29% seen only once; the top ten take around 15%. Input material: blood. Receptor source: a woman older than 75 in good health.

Comment on this clonotype: A clone one base away is much larger, so this may be a read error. The V call is TRBV5-8, the J call TRBJ1-2; D remains unclear. The CDR3 covers 14 residues. Germline CDR1 is SGHTS and CDR2 is YDEGEE. The chain's CDR3 is CASSLKTANYGCTF. The CDR3 DNA reads TGTGCCAGCAGCTTGAAAACAGCTAACTATGGCTGCACCTTC.

Of note for this clonotype: Sequence at one end of the junction differs from germline and may be a read error. V gene TRBV6-5 combines with J gene TRBJ2-2, with 8 bases identical to TRBD1. CDR3 length equals 14 residues. In germline, CDR1 is MNHEY, CDR2 SVGAGI. The CDR3: CASSYARGPGELCF. CDR3 in DNA: TGTGCCAGCAGTTACGCCAGGGGGCCCGGGGAGCTGTGTTTT.

A remark on this clonotype: This may be a read error, as it is one base from a much larger clone. V and J are TRBV11-2 and TRBJ2-5, with 13 positions matching TRBD2. The CDR3 has 17 residues. V shed 5 bases, J shed 0 bases, and the junction held 6 bases outside the gene matches. Germline lookup yields CDR1 SGHAT and CDR2 FQNNGV. CDR3 loop: CASSPLTSGGHQETQYF. CDR3 in DNA: TGTGCCAGCAGCCCCCTGACTAGCGGGGGGCACCAAGAGACCCAGTACTTC.

This chain links TRBV25-1 with TRBJ1-2; D call uncertain. Trimming took 7 bases from V and 7 from J, leaving 19 bases between them. This CDR3 is built from 14 residues. Germline V gene data show CDR1 as MGHDK and CDR2 as SYGVNS. CDR3 sequence reads: CASTPTPAGCGYTF. As DNA, the CDR3 is TGTGCCAGCACTCCGACCCCAGCGGGATGTGGCTACACCTTC.

This clonotype was seen many times. The chain combines TRBV29-1 with TRBJ1-1, with 7 bases that match TRBD1. Looked up from germline, CDR1 is SQVTM and CDR2 is ANQGSEA. The CDR3 extends over 12 amino acids. V was clipped by 7 bases and J by 0 bases; unmatched bases: 2. CDR3 sequence: CSGGQMNTEAFF. In DNA form, the CDR3 reads TGCAGCGGGGGACAGATGAACACTGAAGCTTTCTTT. Full variable domain (remainder filled in from reference TRBV29-1 and TRBJ1-1): SAVISQKPSRDICQRGTSLTIQCQVDSQVTMMFWYRQQPGQSLTLIATANQGSEATYESGFVIDKFPISRPNLTFSTLTVSNMSPEDSSIYLCSGGQMNTEAFFGQGTRLTVV.

The genes are TRBV24-1 and TRBJ1-1, with D uncertain. The V end was cut by 10 bases, the J end by 0 bases, with 11 bases between. This CDR3 is built from 13 residues. Per germline, CDR1 KGHDR and CDR2 SFDVKD. The chain's CDR3 is CATRDGVNTEAFF. CDR3 DNA sequence: TGTGCCACTCGCGACGGTGTGAACACTGAAGCTTTCTTT.

This clonotype was counted at least ten times. This chain links TRBV7-2 with TRBJ2-5; no definite D call. From germline, CDR1 is SGHTA and CDR2 FQGNSA. CDR3 size: 13 residues. Deletions cut 6 bases from V and 4 bases from J, with 12 bases between. The chain's CDR3 is CASRTGWGETQYF. CDR3 coding DNA: TGTGCCAGCAGAACGGGTTGGGGAGAGACCCAGTACTTC.

This clonotype was detected ten times or more. This sequence joins TRBV6-2 or TRBV6-3 and TRBJ2-1; 15 nucleotides match TRBD2. Germline CDR1 MNHEY, CDR2 SVGEGT. After removal of 6 bases from V and 9 bases from J, the junction contained 6 bases not matched to a gene. The CDR3 contains 15 residues. The CDR3 reads CASRRTSGGASEQFF. The CDR3 coding sequence is TGTGCCAGCAGGAGGACTAGCGGGGGGGCCAGTGAGCAGTTCTTC.

Remarks on this clonotype: This may be a read error: a much more frequent sequence differs by one nucleotide. This sequence joins TRBV24-1 and TRBJ1-2; D call uncertain. This CDR3 spans 13 amino acids. Germline CDR1 KGHDR, CDR2 SFDVKD. CDR3 DNA: TGTGCCACCAGTGATAGTAACAGCTATGACTACACCTTC. Translating gives CATSDSNSYDYTF.

This clonotype has only a few counts. The chain is built from TRBV27 and TRBJ1-1; possible D gene TRBD1, 5 bases. The CDR3 is 14 amino acids. The ends were cut back, 3 bases at V and 6 bases at J, with 14 bases in the middle. The V gene's germline CDR1 is MNHEY and CDR2 SMNVEV (reference sequence). The CDR3 region has the DNA TGTGCCAGCAGTTTTCCTCAGGCGGGGGCTGAAGCTTTCTTT. Translating gives CASSFPQAGAEAFF.

This clonotype was seen a handful of times. The chain employs TRBV20-1 and TRBJ2-1; 13 bases align to TRBD2. Germline trimming cut 2 bases from V and 7 bases from J; bases unmatched to any gene: 8. The CDR3 spans 16 residues. CDR1 and CDR2 from the germline V gene are DFQATT and SNEGSKA (reference sequence). CDR3 sequence (DNA): TGCAGTGCTAGAACCACGCGGACTAGCGGGGGTAATGAGCAGTTCTTC. Protein: CSARTTRTSGGNEQFF.

This clonotype was recorded many times. The chain links TRBV6-6 to TRBJ1-1; D remains unclear. V was clipped by 3 bases and J by 4 bases, with 9 bases between them. Per the germline V gene, CDR1 is MNHNY and CDR2 is SVGAGI (reference sequence). The CDR3 is 13 residues long. CDR3 nucleotides: TGTGCCAGCAGTTATTCAGCAGGCACTGAAGCTTTCTTT. This codes for CASSYSAGTEAFF.

This clonotype was found many times. The V gene is TRBV6-5, the J gene TRBJ2-1; D is perhaps TRBD2 (5 bases). Trimming took 6 bases from V and 7 from J, leaving 13 bases between them. The CDR3 extends over 13 amino acids. From germline, CDR1 is MNHEY and CDR2 SVGAGI. CDR3 DNA: TGTGCCAGCAGCTCCCCCGGGGTTAATGAGCAGTTCTTC. Amino acid sequence: CASSSPGVNEQFF.

This clonotype has a count of ten or more. The V call is TRBV20-1, the J call TRBJ1-2, with 7 positions matching TRBD1. V trimming: 7 bases; J trimming: 2 bases; junction bases outside the gene matches: 7. CDR3 length: 13 residues. In germline, CDR1 is DFQATT, CDR2 SNEGSKA (reference sequence). The CDR3 loop reads CSELQGRNYGYTF. For the CDR3, the DNA is TGCAGTGAGTTACAGGGGCGAAACTATGGCTACACCTTC.

The table lists this clonotype with many counts. This chain links TRBV25-1 with TRBJ2-1, with 9 bases identical to TRBD1. Germline V gene lookup returns CDR1 MGHDK and CDR2 SYGVNS. The junction had 5 bases not matched to a gene; V was cut back by 6 bases and J by 5 bases. The CDR3 has 14 amino acids. The CDR3 bases are TGTGCCAGCAGGCAGACAGGGGGAAACAATGAGCAGTTCTTC. Translating it yields CASRQTGGNNEQFF.

This clonotype came up many times. The chain couples TRBV6-2 or TRBV6-3 to TRBJ2-7, with TRBD2 matching 8 bases. Germline lookup yields CDR1 MNHEY and CDR2 SVGEGT. The CDR3 spans 13 residues. Trimming took 2 bases from V and 4 from J; bases not matched to a gene: 1. The CDR3 DNA is TGTGCCAGCAGTTACGGGACTAGATACGAGCAGTACTTC. Translated: CASSYGTRYEQYF.

This clonotype was observed many times. This sequence joins TRBV2 and TRBJ2-5, with 8 nucleotides matching TRBD2. Germline V gene lookup returns CDR1 SNHLY and CDR2 FYNNEI. CDR3 length: 14 residues. The V segment lost 3 bases and the J segment 2 bases; nucleotides outside the gene matches: 2. The CDR3 reads CASSDAGGQETQYF. The CDR3 nucleotides are TGTGCCAGCAGTGATGCGGGGGGACAAGAGACCCAGTACTTC.

This clonotype was detected many times. The chain uses TRBV4-1 and TRBJ1-2; 8 positions agree with TRBD1. Trimming removed 1 base from V and 2 bases from J; junction bases left unmatched: 6. There are 16 residues in the CDR3. Germline CDR1 reads MGHRA; CDR2 reads YSYEKL. The CDR3 sequence is CASSQAGQGVNYGYTF. As DNA, the CDR3 is TGCGCCAGCAGCCAAGCCGGACAGGGTGTAAACTATGGCTACACCTTC.

Comment on this clonotype: An end of the junction does not agree with germline; a read error may underlie this. This chain joins TRBV12-3 or TRBV12-4 and TRBJ2-3; unclear D gene. The CDR3 sequence is 16 residues long. The CDR3 coding sequence is TGTGCCATCAGTGGCTCAAGGCAGACTAGCACAGATACGCAGTATTTT. Protein product: CAISGSRQTSTDTQYF.

The V gene is TRBV4-3, the J gene TRBJ2-1; D unclear. This CDR3 comprises 16 residues. Germline values: CDR1 LGHNA, CDR2 YSLEER. V lost 0 bases to trimming and J lost 8 bases, with 17 bases between them. As DNA, the CDR3 is TGCGCCAGCAGCCAAGATTACAGCCACGGAGTGGATGAGCAGTTCTTC. It encodes CASSQDYSHGVDEQFF.